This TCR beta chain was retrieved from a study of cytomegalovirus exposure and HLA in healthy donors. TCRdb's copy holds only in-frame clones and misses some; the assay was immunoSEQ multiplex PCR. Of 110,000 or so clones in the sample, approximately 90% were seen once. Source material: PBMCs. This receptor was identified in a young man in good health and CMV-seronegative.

CDR3 in amino acids: CASSLAPTSAAGELFF. The CDR3 bases are TGTGCCAGCAGCTTGGCCCCGACTAGCGCAGCCGGGGAGCTGTTTTTT. V gene TRBV5-6 combines with J gene TRBJ2-2; 8 bases align to TRBD2. In germline, CDR1 is SGHDT, CDR2 YYEEEE. The CDR3 runs 16 residues. The junction had 7 bases not matched to a gene; V was cut back by 0 bases and J by 6 bases.